The subject of this entry is one T cell receptor beta chain. This specimen comes from a study of cytomegalovirus exposure and HLA in healthy donors. Sequencing was performed with immunoSEQ multiplex PCR; in TCRdb, only in-frame clones are kept and a portion is missing. Of fewer than 120,000 clones in the sample, 88% are singletons; the top ten hold roughly 1.4%. Looked up from germline, CDR1 is MDHEN and CDR2 is SYDVKM. The CDR3 runs 15 residues. V lost 6 bases to trimming and J lost 1 base, with 15 bases between them. The sample was PBMCs. The chain is built from TRBV28 and TRBJ1-1; D not resolved. The clonotype comes from a woman aged 30 to 39 in good health and CMV-seropositive. The CDR3 loop is CASSFGWPPNTEAFF. CDR3 nucleotide sequence: TGTGCCAGCAGCTTCGGGTGGCCCCCGAACACTGAAGCTTTCTTT.